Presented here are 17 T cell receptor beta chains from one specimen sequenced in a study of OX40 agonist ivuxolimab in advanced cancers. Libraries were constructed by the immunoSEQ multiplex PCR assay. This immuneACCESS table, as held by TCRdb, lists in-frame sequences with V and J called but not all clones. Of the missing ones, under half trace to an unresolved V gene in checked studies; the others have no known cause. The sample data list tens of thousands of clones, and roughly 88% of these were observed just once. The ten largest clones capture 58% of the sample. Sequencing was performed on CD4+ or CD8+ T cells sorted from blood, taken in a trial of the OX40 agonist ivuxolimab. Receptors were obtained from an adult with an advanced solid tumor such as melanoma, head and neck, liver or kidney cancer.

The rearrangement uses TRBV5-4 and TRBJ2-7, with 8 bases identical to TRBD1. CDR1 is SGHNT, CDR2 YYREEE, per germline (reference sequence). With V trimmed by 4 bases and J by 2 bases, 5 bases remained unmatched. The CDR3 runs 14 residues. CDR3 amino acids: CASSVRDRTYEQYF. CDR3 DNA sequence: TGTGCCAGCAGCGTCCGGGACAGGACCTACGAGCAGTACTTC.

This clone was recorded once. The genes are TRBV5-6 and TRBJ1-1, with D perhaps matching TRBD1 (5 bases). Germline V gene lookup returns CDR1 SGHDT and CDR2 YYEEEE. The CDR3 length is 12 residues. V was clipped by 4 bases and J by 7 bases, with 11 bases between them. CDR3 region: CASSTHGGEAFF. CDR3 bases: TGTGCCAGCAGCACCCACGGGGGTGAAGCTTTCTTT. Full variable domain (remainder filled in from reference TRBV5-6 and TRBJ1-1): DAGVTQSPTHLIKTRGQQVTLRCSPKSGHDTVSWYQQALGQGPQFIFQYYEEEERQRGNFPDRFSGHQFPNYSSELNVNALLLGDSALYLCASSTHGGEAFFGQGTRLTVV.

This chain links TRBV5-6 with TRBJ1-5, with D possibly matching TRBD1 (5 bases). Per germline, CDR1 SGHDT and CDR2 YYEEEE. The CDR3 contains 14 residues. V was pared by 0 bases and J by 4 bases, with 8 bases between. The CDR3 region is CASSLARGNQPQHF. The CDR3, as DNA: TGTGCCAGCAGCTTGGCAAGGGGAAATCAGCCCCAGCATTTT. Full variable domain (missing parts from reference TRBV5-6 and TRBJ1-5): DAGVTQSPTHLIKTRGQQVTLRCSPKSGHDTVSWYQQALGQGPQFIFQYYEEEERQRGNFPDRFSGHQFPNYSSELNVNALLLGDSALYLCASSLARGNQPQHFGDGTRLSIL.

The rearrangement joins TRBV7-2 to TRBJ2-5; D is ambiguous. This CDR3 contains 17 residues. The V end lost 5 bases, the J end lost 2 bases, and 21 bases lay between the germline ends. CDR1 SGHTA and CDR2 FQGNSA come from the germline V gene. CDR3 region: CASSPQTVRWSQETQYF. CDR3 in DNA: TGTGCCAGCAGCCCCCAGACCGTGCGGTGGTCACAAGAGACCCAGTACTTC.

The CDR3 DNA is TGCGCCAGCAGCCAAGAAGCGGCTCGGGACTATGGCTACACCTTC. It encodes CASSQEAARDYGYTF. V is TRBV4-1 and J is TRBJ1-2; no clear D. Germline CDR1 reads MGHRA; CDR2 reads YSYEKL. Between the trimmed V and J ends, which lost 0 bases and 3 bases, there was a span of 11 bases. The CDR3 extends over 15 amino acids.

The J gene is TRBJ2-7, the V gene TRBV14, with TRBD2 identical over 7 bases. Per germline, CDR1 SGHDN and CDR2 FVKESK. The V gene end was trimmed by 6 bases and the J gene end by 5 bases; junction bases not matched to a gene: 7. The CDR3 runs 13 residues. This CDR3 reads CASRGRGGNEQYF. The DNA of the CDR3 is TGTGCCAGCAGGGGGAGGGGTGGCAACGAGCAGTACTTC.

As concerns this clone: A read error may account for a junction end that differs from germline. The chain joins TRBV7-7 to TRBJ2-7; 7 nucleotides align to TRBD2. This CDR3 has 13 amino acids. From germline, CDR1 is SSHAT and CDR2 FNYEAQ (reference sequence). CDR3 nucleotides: TGTGCTAGCAGCTCGGGACTATCCTACGAGCAGTACTTC. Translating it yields CASSSGLSYEQYF. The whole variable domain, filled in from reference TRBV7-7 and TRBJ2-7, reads GAGVSQSPRYKVTKRGQDVTLRCDPISSHATLYWYQQALGQGPEFLTYFNYEAQPDKSGLPSDRFSAERPEGSISTLTIQRTEQRDSAMYRCASSSGLSYEQYFGPGTRLTVT.

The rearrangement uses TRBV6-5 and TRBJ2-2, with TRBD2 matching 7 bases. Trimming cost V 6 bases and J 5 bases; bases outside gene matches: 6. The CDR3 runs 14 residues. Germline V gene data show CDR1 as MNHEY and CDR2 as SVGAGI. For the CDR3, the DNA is TGTGCCAGCAGACCCGGGACTAATACCGGGGAGCTGTTTTTT. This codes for CASRPGTNTGELFF.

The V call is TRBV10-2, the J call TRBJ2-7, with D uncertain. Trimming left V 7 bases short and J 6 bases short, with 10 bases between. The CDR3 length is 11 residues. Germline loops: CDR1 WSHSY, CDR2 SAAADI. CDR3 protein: CASTEGSEQYF. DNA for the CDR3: TGCGCCAGCACGGAAGGTTCCGAGCAGTACTTC.

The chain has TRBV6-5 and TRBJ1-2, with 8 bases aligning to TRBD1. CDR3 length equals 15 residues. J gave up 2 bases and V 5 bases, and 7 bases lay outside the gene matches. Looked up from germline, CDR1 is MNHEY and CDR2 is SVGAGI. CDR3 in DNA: TGTGCCAGCAGTGGCCCGGGACAGGCCAACTATGGCTACACCTTC. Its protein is CASSGPGQANYGYTF.

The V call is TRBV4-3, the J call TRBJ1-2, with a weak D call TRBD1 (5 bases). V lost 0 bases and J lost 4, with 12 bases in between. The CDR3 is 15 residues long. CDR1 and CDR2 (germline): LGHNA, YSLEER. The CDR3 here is CASSQDRSGTYGYTF. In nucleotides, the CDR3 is TGCGCCAGCAGCCAAGATCGTTCCGGGACCTATGGCTACACCTTC.

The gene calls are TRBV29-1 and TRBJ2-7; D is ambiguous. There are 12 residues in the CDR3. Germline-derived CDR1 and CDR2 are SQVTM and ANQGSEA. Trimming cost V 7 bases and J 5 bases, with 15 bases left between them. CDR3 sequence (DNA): TGCAGCGCAGGCCCTGGGCAGAACGAGCAGTACTTC. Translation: CSAGPGQNEQYF.

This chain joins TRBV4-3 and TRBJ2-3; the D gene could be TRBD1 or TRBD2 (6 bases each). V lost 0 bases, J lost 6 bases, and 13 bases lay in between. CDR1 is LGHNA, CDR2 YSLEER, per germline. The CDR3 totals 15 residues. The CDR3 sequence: CASSQDPGASDTQYF. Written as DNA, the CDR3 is TGCGCCAGCAGCCAAGATCCGGGGGCGTCGGATACGCAGTATTTT.

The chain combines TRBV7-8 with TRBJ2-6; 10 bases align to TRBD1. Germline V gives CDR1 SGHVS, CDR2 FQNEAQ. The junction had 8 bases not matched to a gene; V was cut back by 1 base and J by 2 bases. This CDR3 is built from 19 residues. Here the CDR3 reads CASSLGWGQGTTGANVLTF. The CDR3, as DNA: TGTGCCAGCAGCTTAGGATGGGGACAGGGGACTACTGGGGCCAACGTCCTGACTTTC.

The CDR3: CASSLGGPEAFF. The CDR3 DNA sequence: TGCGCCAGCAGCTTGGGAGGGCCAGAAGCTTTCTTT. This chain uses TRBV5-1 with TRBJ1-1; D uncertain. Per germline, CDR1 SGHRS and CDR2 YFSETQ. The V end lost 0 bases, the J end lost 8 bases, and 8 bases lay between the germline ends. This CDR3 spans 12 amino acids.

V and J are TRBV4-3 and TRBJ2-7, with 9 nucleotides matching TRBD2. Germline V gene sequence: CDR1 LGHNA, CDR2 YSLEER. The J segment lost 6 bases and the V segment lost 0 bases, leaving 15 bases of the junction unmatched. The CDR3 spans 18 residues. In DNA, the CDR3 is TGCGCCAGCAGCCAAGATGTTCCACCGTCGGGACTAGCTGCCGAGCAGTACTTC. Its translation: CASSQDVPPSGLAAEQYF.

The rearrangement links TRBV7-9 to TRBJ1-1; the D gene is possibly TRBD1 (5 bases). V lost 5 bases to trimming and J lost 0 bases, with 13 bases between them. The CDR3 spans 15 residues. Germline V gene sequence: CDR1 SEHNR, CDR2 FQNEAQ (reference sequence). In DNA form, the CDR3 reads TGTGCCAGCAGCCCCGACAGACCTTTGAACACTGAAGCTTTCTTT. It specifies CASSPDRPLNTEAFF.